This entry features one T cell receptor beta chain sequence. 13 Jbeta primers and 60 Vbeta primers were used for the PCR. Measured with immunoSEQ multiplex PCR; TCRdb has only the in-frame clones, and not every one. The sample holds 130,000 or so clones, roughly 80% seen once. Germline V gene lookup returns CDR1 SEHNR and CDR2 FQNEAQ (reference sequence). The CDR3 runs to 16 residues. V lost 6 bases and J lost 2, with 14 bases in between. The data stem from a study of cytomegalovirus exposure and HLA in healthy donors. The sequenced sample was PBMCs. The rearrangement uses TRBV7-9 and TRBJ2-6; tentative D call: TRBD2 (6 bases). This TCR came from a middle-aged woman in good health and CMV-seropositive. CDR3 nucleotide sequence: TGTGCCAGCAGGGAAGGAGGGAACCCTGGGGCCAACGTCCTGACTTTC. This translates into CASREGGNPGANVLTF.